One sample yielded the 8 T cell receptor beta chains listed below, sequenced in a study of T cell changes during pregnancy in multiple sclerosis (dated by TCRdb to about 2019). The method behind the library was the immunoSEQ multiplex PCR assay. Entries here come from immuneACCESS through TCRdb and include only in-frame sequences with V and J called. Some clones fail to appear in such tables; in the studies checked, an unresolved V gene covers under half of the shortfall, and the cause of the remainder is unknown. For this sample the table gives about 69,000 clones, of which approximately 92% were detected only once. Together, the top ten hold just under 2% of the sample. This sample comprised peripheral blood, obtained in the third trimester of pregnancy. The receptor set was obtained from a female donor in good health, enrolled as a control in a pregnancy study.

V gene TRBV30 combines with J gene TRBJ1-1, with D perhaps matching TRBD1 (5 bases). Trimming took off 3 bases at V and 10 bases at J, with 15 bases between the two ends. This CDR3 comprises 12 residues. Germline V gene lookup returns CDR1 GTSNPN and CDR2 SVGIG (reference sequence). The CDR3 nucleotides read TGTGCCTGGAGGGGGGACGGCGGGGGAGCTTTCTTT. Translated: CAWRGDGGGAFF. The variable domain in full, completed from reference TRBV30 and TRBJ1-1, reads SQTIHQWPATLVQPVGSPLSLECTVEGTSNPNLYWYRQAAGRGLQLLFYSVGIGQISSEVPQNLSASRPQDRQFILSSKKLLLSDSGFYLCAWRGDGGGAFFGQGTRLTVV.

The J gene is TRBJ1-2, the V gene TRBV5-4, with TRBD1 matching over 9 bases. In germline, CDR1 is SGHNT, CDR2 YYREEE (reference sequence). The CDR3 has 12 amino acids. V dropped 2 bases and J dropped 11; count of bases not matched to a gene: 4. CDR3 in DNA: TGTGCCAGCAGCTTACAGGGGGCGTTTTACACCTTC. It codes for CASSLQGAFYTF.

CDR3 coding DNA: TGTGCCACCAGCAGAGATCCGGGAGGGAACTATGGCTACACCTTC. Its translation: CATSRDPGGNYGYTF. The chain employs TRBV15 and TRBJ1-2; no reliable D call. The V gene lost 0 bases and the J gene lost 2 bases, with 10 bases spanning the gap. Germline V gene sequence: CDR1 LNHNV, CDR2 YYDKDF (reference sequence). The CDR3 is made up of 15 amino acids.

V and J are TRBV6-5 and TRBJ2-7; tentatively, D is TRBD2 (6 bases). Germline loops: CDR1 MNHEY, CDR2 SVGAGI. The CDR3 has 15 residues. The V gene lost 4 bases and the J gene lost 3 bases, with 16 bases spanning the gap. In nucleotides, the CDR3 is TGTGCCAGCAGTTCGCACCGGGAGCGCGGCTACGAGCAGTACTTC. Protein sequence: CASSSHRERGYEQYF.

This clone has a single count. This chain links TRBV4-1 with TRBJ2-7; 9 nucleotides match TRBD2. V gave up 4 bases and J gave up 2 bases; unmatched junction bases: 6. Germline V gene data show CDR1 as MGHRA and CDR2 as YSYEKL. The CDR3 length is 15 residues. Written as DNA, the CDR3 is TGCGCCAGCAGCCCCGATGCGGGGGGGCCCTACGAGCAGTACTTC. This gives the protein CASSPDAGGPYEQYF.

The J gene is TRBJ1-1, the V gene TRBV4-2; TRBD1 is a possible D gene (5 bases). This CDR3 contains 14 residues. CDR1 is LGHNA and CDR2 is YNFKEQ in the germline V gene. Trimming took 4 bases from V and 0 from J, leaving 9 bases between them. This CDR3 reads CASSRDSLNTEAFF. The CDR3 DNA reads TGTGCCAGCAGCCGCGACAGCTTGAACACTGAAGCTTTCTTT.

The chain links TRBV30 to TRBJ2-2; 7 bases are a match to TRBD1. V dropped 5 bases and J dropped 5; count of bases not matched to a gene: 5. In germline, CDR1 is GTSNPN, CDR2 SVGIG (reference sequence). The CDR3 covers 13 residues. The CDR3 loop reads CAWDRVGTGELFF. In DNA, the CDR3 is TGTGCCTGGGACAGGGTAGGAACCGGGGAGCTGTTTTTT.

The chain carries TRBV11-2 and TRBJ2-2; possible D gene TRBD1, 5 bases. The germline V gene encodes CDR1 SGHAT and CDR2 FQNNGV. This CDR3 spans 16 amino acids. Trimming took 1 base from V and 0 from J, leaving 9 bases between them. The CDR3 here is CASSLVAGPNTGELFF. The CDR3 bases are TGTGCCAGCAGCTTAGTGGCAGGGCCGAACACCGGGGAGCTGTTTTTT.